One and the same sample provided the 17 T cell receptor beta chains below, sequenced in a study of control samples from healthy donors and cancer patients (dated by TCRdb to about 2020). The protocol used for the library was the immunoSEQ multiplex PCR assay. The immuneACCESS repertoire file appears here via TCRdb, limited to in-frame rearrangements. These files lack a portion of the clones; in checked studies, under half of the deficit traces to unresolved V genes, and the cause of the others is not known. For this sample there are nearly 200,000 clones; around 93% appear just once. The ten largest clones take up 1.5% to 2% of the sample. The sequenced material came from blood. These receptor sequences come from a man aged 30 to 45 in good health.

The rearrangement joins TRBV27 to TRBJ2-1; 10 nucleotides agree with TRBD2. This CDR3 contains 15 residues. Trimming took 3 bases from V and 5 from J; bases not matched to a gene: 4. From germline, CDR1 is MNHEY and CDR2 SMNVEV (reference sequence). CDR3 coding DNA: TGTGCCAGCAGTTTCGTAGCGGGGGGTCACAATGAGCAGTTCTTC. Its protein product is CASSFVAGGHNEQFF.

V and J are TRBV9 and TRBJ1-5, with D uncertain. V was pared by 2 bases and J by 1 base, with 10 bases between. Germline CDR1 reads SGDLS; CDR2 reads YYNGEE. The CDR3 spans 15 residues. The CDR3 DNA reads as TGTGCCAGCAGCGTTGGGTCGCAGAGCAATCAGCCCCAGCATTTT. Translating gives CASSVGSQSNQPQHF.

CDR3 region: CASSYVGQSNYGYTF. The CDR3 nucleotides are TGTGCCAGCAGTTACGTGGGACAGAGCAACTATGGCTACACCTTC. The chain couples TRBV6-2 or TRBV6-3 to TRBJ1-2, with 7 bases aligning to TRBD1. Per germline, CDR1 MNHEY and CDR2 SVGEGT. The CDR3 is 15 residues long. Trimming cost V 2 bases and J 2 bases; bases outside gene matches: 5.

The chain couples TRBV19 to TRBJ1-5; a weak D match, TRBD1 (5 bases). The CDR3 consists of 14 residues. The germline CDR1 and CDR2 sequences are LNHDA and SQIVND (reference sequence). V was trimmed by 6 bases and J by 2 bases, leaving 11 bases between them. In nucleotides, the CDR3 is TGTGCCAGTAGGCTGACGGGGGGCAATCAGCCCCAGCATTTT. Translated, it gives CASRLTGGNQPQHF.

The chain combines TRBV1 with TRBJ2-3; no check of the table's D call, TRBD1, against the DNA was made. TRBV1 is shown as a pseudogene. The CDR3 is made up of 15 amino acids. CDR3 residues: CTSSQGPRGADTQYF. The CDR3 nucleotides are TGCACCAGCAGCCAAGGGCCCAGGGGGGCAGATACGCAGTATTTT.

This clone appeared a few times. This chain uses TRBV16 with TRBJ1-2; perhaps TRBD1 as D (6 bases). Germline values: CDR1 KGHSY, CDR2 FQNENV. V was shortened by 4 bases and J by 0 bases, with 12 bases between the two germline ends. There are 15 residues in the CDR3. The CDR3 DNA reads TGTGCCAGCAGCCCGGGGGACATCTCTAACTATGGCTACACCTTC. Amino acids: CASSPGDISNYGYTF. The full variable domain, its missing parts supplied by reference TRBV16 and TRBJ1-2, is GEEVAQTPKHLVRGEGQKAKLYCAPIKGHSYVFWYQQVLKNEFKFLISFQNENVFDETGMPKERFSAKCLPNSPCSLEIQATKLEDSAVYFCASSPGDISNYGYTFGSGTRLTVV.

The V gene is TRBV19, the J gene TRBJ1-2; D gene unclear. Trimming removed 4 bases from V and 4 bases from J, with 10 bases in between. Germline CDR1 reads LNHDA; CDR2 reads SQIVND (reference sequence). This CDR3 region has 13 residues. The CDR3 loop is CASSTGAGYGYTF. The CDR3 DNA reads TGTGCCAGTAGTACAGGAGCTGGCTATGGCTACACCTTC.

The chain combines TRBV25-1 with TRBJ1-2; D possibly corresponds to TRBD1 (6 bases). The CDR3 covers 13 residues. V was trimmed by 6 bases and J by 7 bases, leaving 15 bases between them. The V gene's germline CDR1 is MGHDK and CDR2 SYGVNS. The CDR3 sequence: CASRGGRRGGYTF. In DNA form, the CDR3 reads TGTGCCAGCAGAGGGGGACGTCGGGGTGGCTACACCTTC.

This clone has a handful of counts. The genes are TRBV7-8 and TRBJ2-7, with 9 bases lining up with TRBD2. CDR1 is SGHVS, CDR2 FQNEAQ, per germline. J lost 3 bases, V lost 4 bases, and 10 bases had no gene match. The length of the CDR3 is 16 residues. CDR3: CASSSRTSANLYEQYF. For the CDR3, the DNA is TGTGCCAGCAGCTCCCGGACTAGCGCCAATCTCTACGAGCAGTACTTC.

The J gene is TRBJ1-6, the V gene TRBV6-5, with 7 bases aligning to TRBD1. The V gene end was trimmed by 10 bases and the J gene end by 8 bases; junction bases not matched to a gene: 14. Germline V gene lookup returns CDR1 MNHEY and CDR2 SVGAGI. The CDR3 is 15 residues long. CDR3 in DNA: TGTGCCACCACAGGGGCCAGGGGGATTTATTCACCCCTCCACTTT. The encoded protein is CATTGARGIYSPLHF.

This rearrangement joins TRBV2 to TRBJ2-7; D gene uncertain. Germline V CDR1 and CDR2: SNHLY, FYNNEI. CDR3 size: 14 residues. The V gene lost 4 bases and the J gene lost 0 bases, with 10 bases spanning the gap. The CDR3, as DNA: TGTGCCAGCAGTGCCCTTGACTTCTCCTACGAGCAGTACTTC. Its translation: CASSALDFSYEQYF.

The sample holds one count of this clone. This chain joins TRBV14 and TRBJ1-3, with no clear D. The CDR3 runs 14 residues. V shed 4 bases and J shed 0 bases, with 7 bases lying between them. The germline V gene encodes CDR1 SGHDN and CDR2 FVKESK. CDR3: CASSLVDSGNTIYF. CDR3 DNA sequence: TGTGCCAGCAGCCTGGTGGACTCTGGAAACACCATATATTTT.

The chain couples TRBV3-1 (or the pseudogene TRBV3-2) to TRBJ1-5; the D gene is possibly TRBD1 (6 bases). The germline CDR1 and CDR2 sequences are LGHDT and YNNKEL (reference sequence). Trimming stripped 1 base from V and 3 bases from J, with 16 bases between. The CDR3 is 17 residues long. CDR3 in amino acids: CASSQAGRGGTNQPQHF. DNA of the CDR3: TGTGCCAGCAGCCAAGCGGGTAGGGGGGGGACCAATCAGCCCCAGCATTTT.

The rearrangement links TRBV15 to TRBJ2-3; possible D gene TRBD2, 6 bases. CDR1 and CDR2 from the germline V gene are LNHNV and YYDKDF (reference sequence). V was shortened by 0 bases and J by 1 base, with 8 bases between the two germline ends. There are 15 residues in the CDR3. CDR3 protein: CATSRDSGGTDTQYF. CDR3 coding DNA: TGTGCCACCAGCAGAGATAGCGGTGGCACAGATACGCAGTATTTT.

The CDR3 nucleotides read TGTGCCAGCAGCCCTCGCCGGGGCCTAAGTAATGAAAAACTGTTTTTT. As protein: CASSPRRGLSNEKLFF. The chain uses TRBV5-6 and TRBJ1-4; a weak D match, TRBD1 (5 bases). CDR3 length equals 16 residues. Trimming pared 4 bases from V and 4 bases from J, leaving 17 bases between. The germline gives CDR1 SGHDT, CDR2 YYEEEE.

Comment on this clone: At one end the junction does not follow the germline gene, possibly because of a read error. The chain uses TRBV27 and TRBJ1-6, with TRBD1 matching over 8 bases. The CDR3 totals 17 residues. Germline V lookup: CDR1 MNHEY, CDR2 SMNVEV (reference sequence). CDR3 residues: CASSLSTGTGNNSPPHF. As DNA, the CDR3 is TGTGCCAGCAGTTTATCGACCGGGACAGGCAATAATTCACCCCCCCACTTT.

The chain links TRBV6-5 to TRBJ1-2; 8 bases align to TRBD1. After removal of 6 bases from V and 7 bases from J, the junction contained 7 bases not matched to a gene. This CDR3 is 13 amino acids long. Germline V gene sequence: CDR1 MNHEY, CDR2 SVGAGI. This CDR3 is CASSQQGVGGYTF. The DNA for the CDR3 is TGTGCCAGCAGCCAACAGGGGGTCGGTGGCTACACCTTC.